This is a list of T cell receptor beta chains from one sample in a study of cytomegalovirus exposure and HLA in healthy donors. This table comes from immunoSEQ multiplex PCR, and its TCRdb copy is limited to in-frame clones, with some not included. The sample records 90,000 or so clones, under 80% being singletons. Sequencing was performed on PBMCs. These receptors were obtained from a man aged 60 to 75 in good health and CMV-seronegative. Each CDR3 is given with its conserved first and last residue. D genes are given only for firm matches. Not all rows give a size; the values are once, few, many and, for expanded clones, a class.

size: NA
J: TRBJ2-3
V: TRBV10-3
D: NA
CDR3: CAISGDSADTQYF
DNA: TGTGCCATCAGTGGAGACAGTGCAGATACGCAGTATTTT

size: NA
J: TRBJ2-7
V: TRBV6-6
D: TRBD1
CDR3: CASSYGPDRSSYEQYF
DNA: TGTGCCAGCAGTTACGGTCCGGACAGGAGCTCCTACGAGCAGTACTTC

size: few
J: TRBJ1-1
V: TRBV6-1
D: NA
CDR3: CASAGNTEAFF
DNA: TGTGCCAGTGCGGGGAACACTGAAGCTTTCTTT

size: NA
J: TRBJ1-2
V: TRBV6-1
D: TRBD1
CDR3: CASSGWTGYGYTF
DNA: TGTGCCAGCAGTGGATGGACAGGCTATGGCTACACCTTC

size: NA
J: TRBJ1-5
V: TRBV19
D: NA
CDR3: CASRIQGGNQPQHF
DNA: TGTGCCAGTAGGATACAGGGCGGCAATCAGCCCCAGCATTTT

size: NA
J: TRBJ2-6
V: TRBV9
D: TRBD2
CDR3: CASSNHPGLATGANVLTF
DNA: TGTGCCAGCAGCAACCACCCGGGACTAGCGACTGGGGCCAACGTCCTGACTTTC

size: NA
J: TRBJ2-7
V: TRBV6-1
D: TRBD2
CDR3: CASSEATSGGRTYEQYF
DNA: TGTGCCAGCAGTGAAGCGACTAGCGGGGGACGAACCTACGAGCAGTACTTC

size: NA
J: TRBJ2-7
V: TRBV5-6
D: NA
CDR3: CASSFPPDRLYEQYF
DNA: TGTGCCAGCAGCTTCCCCCCCGACAGACTCTACGAGCAGTACTTC

size: NA
J: TRBJ2-1
V: TRBV6-6
D: NA
CDR3: CASSLFEGSSYNEQFF
DNA: TGTGCCAGCAGCCTATTCGAGGGCAGTTCCTACAATGAGCAGTTCTTC

size: NA
J: TRBJ2-2
V: TRBV6-1
D: NA
CDR3: CASSETRGIGELFF
DNA: TGTGCCAGCAGTGAAACCAGGGGAATCGGGGAGCTGTTTTTT

size: NA
J: TRBJ2-1
V: TRBV5-8
D: NA
CDR3: CASSSGVGTYNEQFF
DNA: TGTGCCAGCAGCTCGGGGGTGGGGACCTACAATGAGCAGTTCTTC

size: NA
J: TRBJ2-3
V: TRBV7-9
D: TRBD2
CDR3: CASSSGLAGRTDTQYF
DNA: TGTGCCAGCAGCTCCGGACTAGCGGGGCGGACAGATACGCAGTATTTT

size: NA
J: TRBJ2-7
V: TRBV6-6
D: TRBD1
CDR3: CASSRGQVGEQYF
DNA: TGTGCCAGCAGCCGCGGACAGGTCGGCGAGCAGTACTTC

size: few
J: TRBJ2-3
V: TRBV6-4
D: NA
CDR3: CASSPSGDEDTQYF
DNA: TGTGCCAGCAGTCCTTCAGGGGATGAAGATACGCAGTATTTT

size: NA
J: TRBJ2-3
V: TRBV9
D: TRBD2
CDR3: CASTAGGTDTQYF
DNA: TGTGCCAGCACAGCGGGGGGAACAGATACGCAGTATTTT

size: once
J: TRBJ2-7
V: TRBV6-5
D: NA
CDR3: CASSYSKVDSSYEQYF
DNA: TGTGCCAGCAGTTACTCGAAAGTCGACAGCTCCTACGAGCAGTACTTC

size: NA
J: TRBJ1-3
V: TRBV30
D: NA
CDR3: CAWSSGARGNTIYF
DNA: TGTGCCTGGAGTTCAGGGGCGCGGGGAAACACCATATATTTT

size: NA
J: TRBJ2-5
V: TRBV30
D: TRBD2
CDR3: CAWSERGAQETQYF
DNA: TGTGCCTGGAGCGAGCGGGGGGCGCAAGAGACCCAGTACTTC

size: NA
J: TRBJ1-6
V: TRBV5-6
D: TRBD1
CDR3: CASSSTGAFYNSPLHF
DNA: TGTGCCAGCAGCTCAACAGGGGCCTTCTATAATTCACCCCTCCACTTT

size: NA
J: TRBJ2-7
V: TRBV5-4
D: TRBD1
CDR3: CASSPRSQGAGYEQYF
DNA: TGTGCCAGCAGCCCACGATCCCAGGGGGCGGGATACGAGCAGTACTTC

size: once
J: TRBJ2-7
V: TRBV10-3
D: TRBD2
CDR3: CASRLAGAGEQYF
DNA: TGTGCCAGCCGACTAGCGGGGGCTGGGGAGCAGTACTTC

size: NA
J: TRBJ1-2
V: TRBV7-3
D: NA
CDR3: CASSPQGGSDVGYTF
DNA: TGTGCCAGCAGCCCCCAGGGAGGGAGCGACGTTGGCTACACCTTC

size: NA
J: TRBJ2-1
V: TRBV19
D: NA
CDR3: CAISIGGASYNEQFF
DNA: TGTGCCATCTCGATAGGTGGGGCCTCCTACAATGAGCAGTTCTTC

size: NA
J: TRBJ2-7
V: TRBV7-3
D: NA
CDR3: CASSFPGISPPYEQYF
DNA: TGTGCCAGCAGCTTTCCCGGGATTAGCCCACCCTACGAGCAGTACTTC

size: NA
J: TRBJ2-1
V: TRBV5-1
D: NA
CDR3: CASRGGDPYNEQFF
DNA: TGCGCCAGCCGAGGGGGGGACCCCTACAATGAGCAGTTCTTC

size: NA
J: TRBJ2-7
V: TRBV6-1
D: TRBD2
CDR3: CASTVLAAAEQYF
DNA: TGTGCCAGCACTGTACTAGCGGCCGCCGAGCAGTACTTC

size: NA
J: TRBJ2-3
V: TRBV30
D: TRBD1
CDR3: CAWSVILGTGTDTQYF
DNA: TGTGCCTGGAGTGTAATCCTGGGGACAGGCACAGATACGCAGTATTTT

size: NA
J: TRBJ1-1
V: TRBV11-3
D: TRBD1
CDR3: CASSEGAGTEAFF
DNA: TGTGCCAGCAGCGAGGGGGCAGGAACTGAAGCTTTCTTT

size: NA
J: TRBJ2-3
V: TRBV18
D: NA
CDR3: CASSPGQVTITDTQYF
DNA: TGTGCCAGCTCACCGGGTCAGGTCACGATCACAGATACGCAGTATTTT

size: NA
J: TRBJ2-1
V: TRBV4-2
D: TRBD2
CDR3: CASSQIGGLANQFF
DNA: TGTGCCAGCAGCCAAATAGGGGGACTAGCGAACCAGTTCTTC

size: NA
J: TRBJ2-3
V: TRBV7-9
D: TRBD2
CDR3: CASSLVIKAGGPDTQYF
DNA: TGTGCCAGCAGCTTAGTGATAAAGGCGGGGGGCCCAGATACGCAGTATTTT

size: NA
J: TRBJ2-3
V: TRBV6-1
D: TRBD2
CDR3: CASSEGRLAGITDTQYF
DNA: TGTGCCAGCAGTGAAGGGAGACTAGCGGGGATAACAGATACGCAGTATTTT

size: NA
J: TRBJ2-5
V: TRBV4-1
D: TRBD2
CDR3: CASSQDGSSGGARETQYF
DNA: TGCGCCAGCAGCCAGGATGGTAGTAGCGGGGGGGCCAGGGAGACCCAGTACTTC

size: NA
J: TRBJ2-1
V: TRBV6-1
D: TRBD2
CDR3: CASSSSGGAYNEQFF
DNA: TGTGCCAGCAGTAGTAGCGGGGGGGCCTACAATGAGCAGTTCTTC

size: many
J: TRBJ2-7
V: TRBV6-5
D: NA
CDR3: CASSYSIWGTYEQYF
DNA: TGTGCCAGCAGTTACTCGATCTGGGGGACTTACGAGCAGTACTTC

size: NA
J: TRBJ1-1
V: TRBV10-3
D: NA
CDR3: CAISATDIGGGTEAFF
DNA: TGTGCCATCAGTGCGACAGACATCGGGGGAGGCACTGAAGCTTTCTTT

size: NA
J: TRBJ1-6
V: TRBV18
D: TRBD1
CDR3: CASSQGTGGDSPLHF
DNA: TGTGCCAGCTCACAGGGGACAGGGGGCGATTCACCCCTCCACTTT

size: NA
J: TRBJ2-2
V: TRBV4-1
D: NA
CDR3: CASSLRGTGTGELFF
DNA: TGCGCCAGCAGCCTGCGGGGGACAGGCACCGGGGAGCTGTTTTTT

size: NA
J: TRBJ1-2
V: TRBV6-1
D: TRBD1
CDR3: CAISVRDSAYGYTF
DNA: TGTGCCATCAGTGTTCGGGACAGCGCTTATGGCTACACCTTC

size: NA
J: TRBJ1-5
V: TRBV6-6
D: TRBD1
CDR3: CASSRPGTDNQPQHF
DNA: TGTGCCAGCAGCCGTCCAGGGACAGACAATCAGCCCCAGCATTTT

size: NA
J: TRBJ2-2
V: TRBV27
D: NA
CDR3: CATRTYSTGELFF
DNA: TGTGCCACCCGGACTTACAGCACCGGGGAGCTGTTTTTT

size: NA
J: TRBJ2-7
V: TRBV7-9
D: NA
CDR3: CSSTQGSYEQYF
DNA: TGTTCCAGCACTCAGGGCTCCTACGAGCAGTACTTC

size: NA
J: TRBJ1-2
V: TRBV5-4
D: NA
CDR3: CASSLPRGGRLQDGYTF
DNA: TGTGCCAGCAGCTTACCTCGGGGGGGCCGCCTCCAGGATGGCTACACCTTC

size: few
J: TRBJ1-6
V: TRBV7-8
D: NA
CDR3: CASSLGQTAPRTSPLHF
DNA: TGTGCCAGCAGCTTAGGCCAGACCGCCCCCAGGACATCACCCCTCCACTTT

size: NA
J: TRBJ2-5
V: TRBV4-1
D: TRBD2
CDR3: CASSQMGLSGGETRYF
DNA: TGCGCCAGCAGCCAGATGGGCCTTAGCGGGGGAGAGACCCGGTACTTC

size: NA
J: TRBJ2-7
V: TRBV11-2
D: TRBD1
CDR3: CASSFPGTGLYEQYF
DNA: TGTGCCAGCAGCTTCCCCGGGACAGGGTTGTACGAGCAGTACTTC

size: NA
J: TRBJ2-3
V: TRBV5-6
D: NA
CDR3: CASGLDGGSRDTQYF
DNA: TGTGCCAGCGGCTTGGATGGGGGGAGTAGGGATACGCAGTATTTT

size: NA
J: TRBJ2-7
V: TRBV5-1
D: NA
CDR3: CASSLEDRPYDEQYF
DNA: TGCGCCAGCAGCTTGGAGGACAGACCCTATGACGAGCAGTACTTC

size: once
J: TRBJ2-3
V: TRBV9
D: NA
CDR3: CASSVAGGGGFTDTQYF
DNA: TGTGCCAGCAGCGTAGCGGGGGGCGGGGGCTTCACAGATACGCAGTATTTT

size: NA
J: TRBJ1-6
V: TRBV10-1
D: NA
CDR3: CVSSALGRASPLHF
DNA: TGCGTCAGCAGTGCCCTAGGCAGGGCTTCACCCCTCCACTTT